Many counts were recorded for the clone carrying this T cell receptor beta chain. No antigen is known for it. This entry belongs to a study of identical twins. TCRdb re-called the 5' RACE reads with MiXCR, one entry per CDR3 protein. Here the sample spans under 500,000 distinct CDR3 sequences, approximately 15% being singletons. Findings of the study overall: In cord blood, abundant beta clonotypes had fewer insertions; memory showed no trend.

The germline gives CDR1 SGHRS, CDR2 YFSETQ. The CDR3 runs to 16 residues. Unmatched junction bases numbered 13, after V lost 4 bases and J lost 8 bases. A further study also used this sample, focusing on yellow fever vaccine responses in identical twins.

Sequences were obtained from CD4+ T cells sorted from blood. This TCR came from a woman aged 18-30 years in good health. J is TRBJ2-1 and V is TRBV5-1, with 9 bases lining up with TRBD2. This CDR3 reads CASSPLTSGGKDEQFF. In DNA, the CDR3 is TGCGCCAGCAGCCCCCTGACTAGCGGTGGTAAGGATGAGCAGTTCTTC.